This passage covers 20 T cell receptor beta chains from one sample sequenced in a study of blood T cell repertoires in COVID-19. Libraries were prepared by immunoSEQ multiplex PCR; TCRdb keeps only in-frame clonotypes and omits some of them. The sample holds about 400,000 clones, approximately 87% seen once. Material for sequencing was PBMCs or T cells enriched from blood (not recorded which). The source of these receptors is a man in his forties in a cohort exposed to, infected with or recovered from COVID-19 (not recorded which).

This rearrangement joins TRBV19 to TRBJ1-6; TRBD1 is a possible D gene (5 bases). Germline CDR1 and CDR2: LNHDA and SQIVND (reference sequence). The CDR3 sequence is 13 residues long. V shed 4 bases and J shed 7 bases, with 8 bases lying between them. The CDR3 sequence: CASSTNRNSPLHF. CDR3 DNA sequence: TGTGCCAGTAGTACGAACAGGAATTCACCCCTCCACTTT.

This chain uses TRBV9 with TRBJ2-3, with a possible D match to TRBD2 (6 bases). The CDR3 consists of 12 residues. The V and J ends lost 3 bases and 5 bases respectively, with 7 bases between them. Germline loops: CDR1 SGDLS, CDR2 YYNGEE. The CDR3 region has the DNA TGTGCCAGCAGCGAGGGACTAGATACGCAGTATTTT. Translated, it gives CASSEGLDTQYF.

The chain has TRBV28 and TRBJ2-7, with 8 bases lining up with TRBD1. The V segment lost 7 bases and the J segment 5 bases; nucleotides outside the gene matches: 13. The CDR3 is made up of 15 amino acids. CDR1 is MDHEN and CDR2 is SYDVKM in the germline V gene. The CDR3 nucleotides read TGTGCCAGCAATGCCCCCGGGACAGGTTTCCACGAGCAGTACTTC. Translating it yields CASNAPGTGFHEQYF.

The chain recombines TRBV5-5 with TRBJ1-3; D is ambiguous. V lost 3 bases and J 0 bases, leaving 16 bases between the germline ends. CDR3 length: 17 amino acids. Per the germline V gene, CDR1 is SGHKS and CDR2 is YYEKEE (reference sequence). In DNA form, the CDR3 reads TGTGCCAGCAGCTCCGGACGAGAAGGGAGCTCTGGAAACACCATATATTTT. Translation: CASSSGREGSSGNTIYF.

This clone occurred a few times. The chain uses TRBV12-5 and TRBJ1-5, with 7 bases that match TRBD1. This CDR3 region has 12 residues. The V gene's germline CDR1 is LGHNT and CDR2 FRNRAP. V lost 6 bases and J lost 5; bases outside the gene matches: 1. As DNA, the CDR3 is TGTGCTAGTGGGACAGGGTATCAGCCCCAGCATTTT. This encodes CASGTGYQPQHF.

V and J are TRBV7-9 and TRBJ2-1, with TRBD1 matching 7 bases. The CDR3 loop spans 16 amino acids. With V trimmed by 5 bases and J by 4 bases, 11 bases remained unmatched. The V gene's germline CDR1 is SEHNR and CDR2 FQNEAQ (reference sequence). CDR3 in amino acids: CASSPPTGSNYNEQFF. CDR3 DNA: TGTGCCAGCAGCCCGCCGACAGGGTCCAATTACAATGAGCAGTTCTTC.

The V call is TRBV5-4, the J call TRBJ2-7; TRBD1 matches 8 bases. Germline CDR1 SGHNT, CDR2 YYREEE (reference sequence). This CDR3 region has 15 residues. Trimming cost V 2 bases and J 4 bases; bases outside gene matches: 8. The CDR3 DNA reads TGTGCCAGCAGCTTTGGACAGGGAGCGGATTACGAGCAGTACTTC. It specifies CASSFGQGADYEQYF.

This clone turned up a few times. Germline is not matched at one junction end, which may reflect a read error. V and J are TRBV5-6 and TRBJ2-2; 7 nucleotides agree with TRBD2. The CDR3 sequence is 16 residues long. Germline V gene data show CDR1 as SGHDT and CDR2 as YYEEEE. The CDR3 sequence is CASTQLRRELTGQLFF. The CDR3 DNA is TGTGCCAGCACCCAGCTCCGGCGGGAGCTCACCGGGCAGCTGTTTTTT.

V usage is TRBV11-2 and J usage is TRBJ2-1, with D uncertain. In germline, CDR1 is SGHAT, CDR2 FQNNGV. This CDR3 region has 14 residues. The V end was cut by 8 bases, the J end by 10 bases, with 21 bases between. The CDR3 protein is CASLTGLQSREQFF. Here the CDR3 DNA reads TGTGCCAGCTTGACCGGCTTACAGAGCAGGGAGCAGTTCTTC.

The rearrangement links TRBV29-1 to TRBJ2-3; 7 positions agree with TRBD2. The CDR3 consists of 14 residues. V lost 8 bases, J lost 3 bases, and 11 bases stayed unmatched. The germline V gene encodes CDR1 SQVTM and CDR2 ANQGSEA. The CDR3 reads CSTLTGGRTDTQYF. As DNA, the CDR3 is TGCAGCACCTTAACCGGGGGGAGGACAGATACGCAGTATTTT.

CDR3 nucleotides: TGCGCCAGCAGGGACAGAGGCCCCGAGACCCAGTACTTC. Its protein is CASRDRGPETQYF. The gene calls are TRBV10-2 and TRBJ2-5; D perhaps matches TRBD1 (6 bases). The germline CDR1 and CDR2 sequences are WSHSY and SAAADI. Trimming pared 6 bases from V and 5 bases from J, leaving 13 bases between. There are 13 residues in the CDR3.

The genes are TRBV3-1 (or the pseudogene TRBV3-2) and TRBJ2-7; no clear D gene. Trimming took off 2 bases at V and 5 bases at J, with 10 bases between the two ends. The length of the CDR3 is 13 residues. CDR1 is LGHDT, CDR2 YNNKEL, per germline (reference sequence). CDR3 DNA: TGTGCCAGCAGCCAAAGAGGAAGTAACGAGCAGTACTTC. This sequence encodes CASSQRGSNEQYF.

This rearrangement joins TRBV7-3 to TRBJ1-4; D not certain. Per germline, CDR1 SGHTA and CDR2 FQGTGA. The CDR3 loop spans 15 amino acids. V dropped 6 bases and J dropped 0 bases, with 11 bases sitting between them. CDR3: CASRLSPATNEKLFF. The CDR3 nucleotides are TGTGCCAGCAGGTTATCTCCTGCAACTAATGAAAAACTGTTTTTT.

The chain's CDR3 is CAISESTGQGANEQFF. The CDR3 DNA sequence: TGTGCCATCAGTGAGTCGACGGGACAGGGGGCCAATGAGCAGTTCTTC. V is TRBV10-3 and J is TRBJ2-1; 12 nucleotides line up with TRBD1. Germline V gene lookup returns CDR1 ENHRY and CDR2 SYGVKD. CDR3 length: 16 amino acids. V shed 0 bases and J 6 bases; nucleotides not matched to a gene: 3.

In the case of this clone: At the DNA level, this CDR3 is encoded by other sequences in the same sample as well. J is TRBJ1-2 and V is TRBV18; TRBD1 aligns across 8 bases. The CDR3 runs 13 residues. Germline CDR1 KGHSH, CDR2 LQKENI. V gave up 6 bases and J gave up 5 bases; unmatched junction bases: 5. Here the CDR3 reads CASSPGQDYGYTF. CDR3 bases: TGTGCCAGCTCCCCGGGACAGGATTATGGCTACACCTTC. Together with reference TRBV18 and TRBJ1-2, the CDR3 gives the full variable domain: NAGVMQNPRHLVRRRGQEARLRCSPMKGHSHVYWYRQLPEEGLKFMVYLQKENIIDESGMPKERFSAEFPKEGPSILRIQQVVRGDSAAYFCASSPGQDYGYTFGSGTRLTVV.

The rearrangement uses TRBV7-2 and TRBJ2-1; TRBD2 aligns across 10 bases. Germline V gene data show CDR1 as SGHTA and CDR2 as FQGNSA. The CDR3 sequence is 17 residues long. V was clipped by 5 bases and J by 1 base; unmatched bases: 8. CDR3 residues: CASSRWTSGTSYNEQFF. CDR3 in DNA: TGTGCCAGCAGCCGCTGGACTAGCGGAACGTCCTACAATGAGCAGTTCTTC.

The V gene is TRBV7-2, the J gene TRBJ2-1, with 7 bases fitting TRBD2. Germline values: CDR1 SGHTA, CDR2 FQGNSA. The CDR3 contains 17 residues. V lost 2 bases to trimming and J lost 9 bases; unmatched junction nucleotides: 16. CDR3 sequence: CASSLNSGGGRFGEQFF. CDR3 DNA: TGTGCCAGCAGCTTAAATTCGGGGGGAGGGCGGTTTGGTGAGCAGTTCTTC. Drawing the rest from reference TRBV7-2 and TRBJ2-1, the complete variable domain is GAGVSQSPSNKVTEKGKDVELRCDPISGHTALYWYRQSLGQGLEFLIYFQGNSAPDKSGLPSDRFSAERTGGSVSTLTIQRTQQEDSAVYLCASSLNSGGGRFGEQFFGPGTRLTVL.

This clone came up once. The chain employs TRBV7-9 and TRBJ1-4, with 9 bases identical to TRBD1. V lost 5 bases and J lost 7; bases outside the gene matches: 8. The CDR3 covers 15 residues. Germline CDR1 reads SEHNR; CDR2 reads FQNEAQ (reference sequence). CDR3 bases: TGTGCCAGCAGCCCAGACAGGGGGGTTGCTGAAAAACTGTTTTTT. Protein sequence: CASSPDRGVAEKLFF.

The chain couples TRBV4-1 to TRBJ2-1; 13 positions match TRBD2. The trim removed 4 bases at V and 9 bases at J, leaving 6 bases unmatched. CDR1 MGHRA and CDR2 YSYEKL come from the germline V gene. The CDR3 length is 15 residues. The DNA of the CDR3 is TGCGCCAGCAGCCGAGGACTAGCGGGAGAGATTGAGCAGTTCTTC. It specifies CASSRGLAGEIEQFF.

The chain carries TRBV7-2 and TRBJ1-2; 8 bases fit TRBD1. This CDR3 has 15 amino acids. V lost 5 bases, J lost 3 bases, and 8 bases stayed unmatched. Looked up from germline, CDR1 is SGHTA and CDR2 is FQGNSA. CDR3 DNA sequence: TGTGCCAGCAGCCTGCAGACAGGGGCAGACTATGGCTACACCTTC. Its translation: CASSLQTGADYGYTF.